This T cell receptor beta chain was recorded in a study of cytomegalovirus exposure and HLA in healthy donors. Researchers ran the PCR with 60 Vbeta and 13 Jbeta primers. Using immunoSEQ multiplex PCR, the repertoire was profiled, and TCRdb retains in-frame clones only, with some absent. The top ten hold approximately 3.4% of the sample, which has approximately 160,000 clones, over 70% seen once. Trimming pared 0 bases from V and 8 bases from J, leaving 10 bases between. Germline lookup yields CDR1 GTSNPN and CDR2 SVGIG (reference sequence). The CDR3 consists of 12 residues. Sequenced sample: PBMCs. V and J are TRBV30 and TRBJ1-2; D is unclear. This TCR derives from a woman aged 45-59 years in good health and CMV-seropositive. CDR3 bases: TGTGCCTGGAGTGTGAGAGGTAGCGGCTACACCTTC. It translates to CAWSVRGSGYTF.